These T cell receptor beta chains were read from a single sample in a study of blood T cell repertoires in COVID-19. Profiled with immunoSEQ multiplex PCR; TCRdb holds only in-frame clones, not every one. The sample has some 190,000 clones, under 80% seen once. The sequenced material came from PBMCs or T cells enriched from blood (not recorded which). The source is a woman aged 45-60 years with acute COVID-19. The CDR3 runs from the conserved cysteine through the conserved F or W. A D gene is named only where the DNA matches it firmly. Clone sizes are given selectively: once, few, many, or a class where the clone is expanded.

d_call: TRBD1
j_call: TRBJ1-6
clone_size: NA
v_call: TRBV7-9
cdr3_nt: TGTGCCAGCAGCTTATCCGGGGACAGTTATAATTCACCCCTCCACTTT
cdr3_aa: CASSLSGDSYNSPLHF

d_call: NA
j_call: TRBJ1-2
clone_size: few
v_call: TRBV11-1
cdr3_nt: TGTGCCAGCAGCTTATCGTCGGGGGGTGGCTACACCTTC
cdr3_aa: CASSLSSGGGYTF

d_call: NA
j_call: TRBJ2-3
clone_size: NA
v_call: TRBV28
cdr3_nt: TGTGCCAGCGGGTCGGGGGAAAATACGCAGTATTTT
cdr3_aa: CASGSGENTQYF

d_call: TRBD2
j_call: TRBJ2-3
clone_size: NA
v_call: TRBV7-9
cdr3_nt: TGTGCCAGCAGCCCGCACCGGGGGAGCGGGGGGCGAGGAGATACGCAGTATTTT
cdr3_aa: CASSPHRGSGGRGDTQYF

d_call: TRBD1
j_call: TRBJ2-3
clone_size: NA
v_call: TRBV5-1
cdr3_nt: TGCGCCAGCAGCAAGGGACAGGGGGCAAAGGGTACAGATACGCAGTATTTT
cdr3_aa: CASSKGQGAKGTDTQYF

d_call: TRBD1
j_call: TRBJ1-2
clone_size: once
v_call: TRBV28
cdr3_nt: TGTGCCAGCAGTGGGGTCGGGACAGGGGATTTGAGGTATGGCTACACCTTC
cdr3_aa: CASSGVGTGDLRYGYTF

d_call: NA
j_call: TRBJ1-6
clone_size: NA
v_call: TRBV11-2
cdr3_nt: TGTGCCAGCAGCCGGGACATTAAGAATTCACCCCTCCACTTT
cdr3_aa: CASSRDIKNSPLHF

d_call: TRBD1
j_call: TRBJ1-5
clone_size: few
v_call: TRBV7-2
cdr3_nt: TGTGCCAGCAGCACAGGCCAGGGGGCAGCCCGAAATCAGCCCCAGCATTTT
cdr3_aa: CASSTGQGAARNQPQHF

d_call: NA
j_call: TRBJ1-1
clone_size: NA
v_call: TRBV6-1
cdr3_nt: TGTGCCAGCAGTGACCTAAGACGGAGCACTGAAGCTTTCTTT
cdr3_aa: CASSDLRRSTEAFF

d_call: NA
j_call: TRBJ2-3
clone_size: NA
v_call: TRBV24-1
cdr3_nt: TGTGCCACCAGTGGCACCGGACTAAGCACAGATACGCAGTATTTT
cdr3_aa: CATSGTGLSTDTQYF

d_call: TRBD1
j_call: TRBJ1-2
clone_size: NA
v_call: TRBV28
cdr3_nt: TGTGCCAGCAGTTTTCTGAGACAGGGGGACTATGGCTACACCTTC
cdr3_aa: CASSFLRQGDYGYTF

d_call: TRBD2
j_call: TRBJ2-1
clone_size: NA
v_call: TRBV9
cdr3_nt: TGTGCCAGCAGCTCCCCGACTAGCGGGGGGGCGGGGGAGCAGTTCTTC
cdr3_aa: CASSSPTSGGAGEQFF

d_call: NA
j_call: TRBJ1-2
clone_size: once
v_call: TRBV7-9
cdr3_nt: TGTGCCAGCACTGGACAGTTGGACTATGGCTACACCTTC
cdr3_aa: CASTGQLDYGYTF

d_call: NA
j_call: TRBJ1-4
clone_size: NA
v_call: TRBV13
cdr3_nt: TGTGCCAGCAGCTTACGACGGGAGGTTGGAGAAAAACTGTTTTTT
cdr3_aa: CASSLRREVGEKLFF

d_call: NA
j_call: TRBJ2-4
clone_size: NA
v_call: TRBV5-4
cdr3_nt: TGTGCCAGCAGCTTGGAGGCAGGGTTTAGCATTCAGTACTTC
cdr3_aa: CASSLEAGFSIQYF

d_call: NA
j_call: TRBJ2-2
clone_size: NA
v_call: TRBV18
cdr3_nt: TGTGCCAGCGGGGGAGGAGGAACGACCCTCTCCGGGGAGCTGTTTTTT
cdr3_aa: CASGGGGTTLSGELFF

d_call: NA
j_call: TRBJ2-3
clone_size: NA
v_call: TRBV24-1
cdr3_nt: TGTGCCACCAGTGCCGGACTGTATACGCAGTATTTT
cdr3_aa: CATSAGLYTQYF

d_call: TRBD2
j_call: TRBJ2-3
clone_size: NA
v_call: TRBV5-1
cdr3_nt: TGCGCCAGCAGCCCGGCACCTAGCGGGGGCACAGATACGCAGTATTTT
cdr3_aa: CASSPAPSGGTDTQYF

d_call: TRBD1
j_call: TRBJ2-5
clone_size: NA
v_call: TRBV18
cdr3_nt: TGTGCCAGCTCACGGGACAGGGCAGAGACCCAGTACTTC
cdr3_aa: CASSRDRAETQYF